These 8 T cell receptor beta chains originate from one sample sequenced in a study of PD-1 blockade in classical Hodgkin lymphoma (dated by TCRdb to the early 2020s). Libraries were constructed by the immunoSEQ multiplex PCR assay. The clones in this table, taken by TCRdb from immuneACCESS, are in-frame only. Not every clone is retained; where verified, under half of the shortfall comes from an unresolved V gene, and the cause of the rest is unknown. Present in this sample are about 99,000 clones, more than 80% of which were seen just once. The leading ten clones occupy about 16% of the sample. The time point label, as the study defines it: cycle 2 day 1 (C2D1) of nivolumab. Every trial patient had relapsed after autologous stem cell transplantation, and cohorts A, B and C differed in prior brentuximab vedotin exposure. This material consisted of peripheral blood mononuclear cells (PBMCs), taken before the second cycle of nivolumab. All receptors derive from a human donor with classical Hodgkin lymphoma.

The CDR3 loop reads CASSLIGLDTGELFF. Here the CDR3 DNA reads TGTGCCAGCAGCTTGATCGGGTTGGACACCGGGGAGCTGTTTTTT. The chain combines TRBV5-5 with TRBJ2-2; D is ambiguous. Looked up from germline, CDR1 is SGHKS and CDR2 is YYEKEE (reference sequence). This CDR3 has 15 amino acids. The germline V and J ends were trimmed by 1 base and 3 bases, with 10 bases remaining between them.

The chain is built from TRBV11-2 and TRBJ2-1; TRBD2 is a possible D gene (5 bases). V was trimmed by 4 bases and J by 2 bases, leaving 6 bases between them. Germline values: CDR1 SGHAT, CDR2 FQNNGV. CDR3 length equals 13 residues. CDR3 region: CASSYGAYNEQFF. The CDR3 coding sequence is TGTGCCAGCAGCTACGGGGCCTACAATGAGCAGTTCTTC.

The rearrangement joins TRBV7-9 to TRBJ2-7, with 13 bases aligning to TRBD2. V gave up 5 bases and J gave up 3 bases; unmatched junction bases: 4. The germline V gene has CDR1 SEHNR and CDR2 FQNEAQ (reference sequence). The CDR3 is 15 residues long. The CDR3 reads CASSPTSGRIYEQYF. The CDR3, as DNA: TGTGCCAGCAGCCCGACTAGCGGGAGGATCTACGAGCAGTACTTC.

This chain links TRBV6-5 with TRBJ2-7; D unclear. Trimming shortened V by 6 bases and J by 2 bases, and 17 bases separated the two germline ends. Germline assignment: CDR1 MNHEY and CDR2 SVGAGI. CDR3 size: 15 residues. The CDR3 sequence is CASRDRAYPAYEQYF. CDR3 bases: TGTGCCAGCAGGGACCGGGCCTACCCTGCCTACGAGCAGTACTTC.

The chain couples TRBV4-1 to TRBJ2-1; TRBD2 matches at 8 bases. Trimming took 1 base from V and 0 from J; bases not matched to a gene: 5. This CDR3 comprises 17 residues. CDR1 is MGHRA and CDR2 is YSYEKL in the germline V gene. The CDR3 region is CASSQGGGRNSYNEQFF. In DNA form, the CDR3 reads TGCGCCAGCAGCCAAGGTGGCGGGAGGAACTCCTACAATGAGCAGTTCTTC.

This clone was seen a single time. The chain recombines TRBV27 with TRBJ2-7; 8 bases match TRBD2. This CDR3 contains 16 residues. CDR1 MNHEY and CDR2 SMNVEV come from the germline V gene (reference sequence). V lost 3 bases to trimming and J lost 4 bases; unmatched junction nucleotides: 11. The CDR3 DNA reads TGTGCCAGCAGTTTGAGACGCGCCGGGGGGGTGTACGAGCAGTACTTC. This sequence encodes CASSLRRAGGVYEQYF.

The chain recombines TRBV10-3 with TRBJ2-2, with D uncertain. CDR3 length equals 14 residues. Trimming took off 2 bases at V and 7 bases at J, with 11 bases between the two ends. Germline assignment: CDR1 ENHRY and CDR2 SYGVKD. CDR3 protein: CAISEGQSHGELFF. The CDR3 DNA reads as TGTGCCATCAGTGAGGGGCAATCCCACGGGGAGCTGTTTTTT.

CDR3 in amino acids: CASSLAGGNYGYTF. CDR3 DNA: TGTGCCAGCAGCTTGGCGGGGGGAAACTATGGCTACACCTTC. The chain uses TRBV5-4 and TRBJ1-2; D is perhaps TRBD1 (5 bases). V dropped 0 bases and J dropped 2 bases, with 8 bases sitting between them. There are 14 residues in the CDR3. Germline V CDR1 and CDR2: SGHNT, YYREEE (reference sequence). The variable domain in full, completed from reference TRBV5-4 and TRBJ1-2, reads ETGVTQSPTHLIKTRGQQVTLRCSSQSGHNTVSWYQQALGQGPQFIFQYYREEENGRGNFPPRFSGLQFPNYSSELNVNALELDDSALYLCASSLAGGNYGYTFGSGTRLTVV.